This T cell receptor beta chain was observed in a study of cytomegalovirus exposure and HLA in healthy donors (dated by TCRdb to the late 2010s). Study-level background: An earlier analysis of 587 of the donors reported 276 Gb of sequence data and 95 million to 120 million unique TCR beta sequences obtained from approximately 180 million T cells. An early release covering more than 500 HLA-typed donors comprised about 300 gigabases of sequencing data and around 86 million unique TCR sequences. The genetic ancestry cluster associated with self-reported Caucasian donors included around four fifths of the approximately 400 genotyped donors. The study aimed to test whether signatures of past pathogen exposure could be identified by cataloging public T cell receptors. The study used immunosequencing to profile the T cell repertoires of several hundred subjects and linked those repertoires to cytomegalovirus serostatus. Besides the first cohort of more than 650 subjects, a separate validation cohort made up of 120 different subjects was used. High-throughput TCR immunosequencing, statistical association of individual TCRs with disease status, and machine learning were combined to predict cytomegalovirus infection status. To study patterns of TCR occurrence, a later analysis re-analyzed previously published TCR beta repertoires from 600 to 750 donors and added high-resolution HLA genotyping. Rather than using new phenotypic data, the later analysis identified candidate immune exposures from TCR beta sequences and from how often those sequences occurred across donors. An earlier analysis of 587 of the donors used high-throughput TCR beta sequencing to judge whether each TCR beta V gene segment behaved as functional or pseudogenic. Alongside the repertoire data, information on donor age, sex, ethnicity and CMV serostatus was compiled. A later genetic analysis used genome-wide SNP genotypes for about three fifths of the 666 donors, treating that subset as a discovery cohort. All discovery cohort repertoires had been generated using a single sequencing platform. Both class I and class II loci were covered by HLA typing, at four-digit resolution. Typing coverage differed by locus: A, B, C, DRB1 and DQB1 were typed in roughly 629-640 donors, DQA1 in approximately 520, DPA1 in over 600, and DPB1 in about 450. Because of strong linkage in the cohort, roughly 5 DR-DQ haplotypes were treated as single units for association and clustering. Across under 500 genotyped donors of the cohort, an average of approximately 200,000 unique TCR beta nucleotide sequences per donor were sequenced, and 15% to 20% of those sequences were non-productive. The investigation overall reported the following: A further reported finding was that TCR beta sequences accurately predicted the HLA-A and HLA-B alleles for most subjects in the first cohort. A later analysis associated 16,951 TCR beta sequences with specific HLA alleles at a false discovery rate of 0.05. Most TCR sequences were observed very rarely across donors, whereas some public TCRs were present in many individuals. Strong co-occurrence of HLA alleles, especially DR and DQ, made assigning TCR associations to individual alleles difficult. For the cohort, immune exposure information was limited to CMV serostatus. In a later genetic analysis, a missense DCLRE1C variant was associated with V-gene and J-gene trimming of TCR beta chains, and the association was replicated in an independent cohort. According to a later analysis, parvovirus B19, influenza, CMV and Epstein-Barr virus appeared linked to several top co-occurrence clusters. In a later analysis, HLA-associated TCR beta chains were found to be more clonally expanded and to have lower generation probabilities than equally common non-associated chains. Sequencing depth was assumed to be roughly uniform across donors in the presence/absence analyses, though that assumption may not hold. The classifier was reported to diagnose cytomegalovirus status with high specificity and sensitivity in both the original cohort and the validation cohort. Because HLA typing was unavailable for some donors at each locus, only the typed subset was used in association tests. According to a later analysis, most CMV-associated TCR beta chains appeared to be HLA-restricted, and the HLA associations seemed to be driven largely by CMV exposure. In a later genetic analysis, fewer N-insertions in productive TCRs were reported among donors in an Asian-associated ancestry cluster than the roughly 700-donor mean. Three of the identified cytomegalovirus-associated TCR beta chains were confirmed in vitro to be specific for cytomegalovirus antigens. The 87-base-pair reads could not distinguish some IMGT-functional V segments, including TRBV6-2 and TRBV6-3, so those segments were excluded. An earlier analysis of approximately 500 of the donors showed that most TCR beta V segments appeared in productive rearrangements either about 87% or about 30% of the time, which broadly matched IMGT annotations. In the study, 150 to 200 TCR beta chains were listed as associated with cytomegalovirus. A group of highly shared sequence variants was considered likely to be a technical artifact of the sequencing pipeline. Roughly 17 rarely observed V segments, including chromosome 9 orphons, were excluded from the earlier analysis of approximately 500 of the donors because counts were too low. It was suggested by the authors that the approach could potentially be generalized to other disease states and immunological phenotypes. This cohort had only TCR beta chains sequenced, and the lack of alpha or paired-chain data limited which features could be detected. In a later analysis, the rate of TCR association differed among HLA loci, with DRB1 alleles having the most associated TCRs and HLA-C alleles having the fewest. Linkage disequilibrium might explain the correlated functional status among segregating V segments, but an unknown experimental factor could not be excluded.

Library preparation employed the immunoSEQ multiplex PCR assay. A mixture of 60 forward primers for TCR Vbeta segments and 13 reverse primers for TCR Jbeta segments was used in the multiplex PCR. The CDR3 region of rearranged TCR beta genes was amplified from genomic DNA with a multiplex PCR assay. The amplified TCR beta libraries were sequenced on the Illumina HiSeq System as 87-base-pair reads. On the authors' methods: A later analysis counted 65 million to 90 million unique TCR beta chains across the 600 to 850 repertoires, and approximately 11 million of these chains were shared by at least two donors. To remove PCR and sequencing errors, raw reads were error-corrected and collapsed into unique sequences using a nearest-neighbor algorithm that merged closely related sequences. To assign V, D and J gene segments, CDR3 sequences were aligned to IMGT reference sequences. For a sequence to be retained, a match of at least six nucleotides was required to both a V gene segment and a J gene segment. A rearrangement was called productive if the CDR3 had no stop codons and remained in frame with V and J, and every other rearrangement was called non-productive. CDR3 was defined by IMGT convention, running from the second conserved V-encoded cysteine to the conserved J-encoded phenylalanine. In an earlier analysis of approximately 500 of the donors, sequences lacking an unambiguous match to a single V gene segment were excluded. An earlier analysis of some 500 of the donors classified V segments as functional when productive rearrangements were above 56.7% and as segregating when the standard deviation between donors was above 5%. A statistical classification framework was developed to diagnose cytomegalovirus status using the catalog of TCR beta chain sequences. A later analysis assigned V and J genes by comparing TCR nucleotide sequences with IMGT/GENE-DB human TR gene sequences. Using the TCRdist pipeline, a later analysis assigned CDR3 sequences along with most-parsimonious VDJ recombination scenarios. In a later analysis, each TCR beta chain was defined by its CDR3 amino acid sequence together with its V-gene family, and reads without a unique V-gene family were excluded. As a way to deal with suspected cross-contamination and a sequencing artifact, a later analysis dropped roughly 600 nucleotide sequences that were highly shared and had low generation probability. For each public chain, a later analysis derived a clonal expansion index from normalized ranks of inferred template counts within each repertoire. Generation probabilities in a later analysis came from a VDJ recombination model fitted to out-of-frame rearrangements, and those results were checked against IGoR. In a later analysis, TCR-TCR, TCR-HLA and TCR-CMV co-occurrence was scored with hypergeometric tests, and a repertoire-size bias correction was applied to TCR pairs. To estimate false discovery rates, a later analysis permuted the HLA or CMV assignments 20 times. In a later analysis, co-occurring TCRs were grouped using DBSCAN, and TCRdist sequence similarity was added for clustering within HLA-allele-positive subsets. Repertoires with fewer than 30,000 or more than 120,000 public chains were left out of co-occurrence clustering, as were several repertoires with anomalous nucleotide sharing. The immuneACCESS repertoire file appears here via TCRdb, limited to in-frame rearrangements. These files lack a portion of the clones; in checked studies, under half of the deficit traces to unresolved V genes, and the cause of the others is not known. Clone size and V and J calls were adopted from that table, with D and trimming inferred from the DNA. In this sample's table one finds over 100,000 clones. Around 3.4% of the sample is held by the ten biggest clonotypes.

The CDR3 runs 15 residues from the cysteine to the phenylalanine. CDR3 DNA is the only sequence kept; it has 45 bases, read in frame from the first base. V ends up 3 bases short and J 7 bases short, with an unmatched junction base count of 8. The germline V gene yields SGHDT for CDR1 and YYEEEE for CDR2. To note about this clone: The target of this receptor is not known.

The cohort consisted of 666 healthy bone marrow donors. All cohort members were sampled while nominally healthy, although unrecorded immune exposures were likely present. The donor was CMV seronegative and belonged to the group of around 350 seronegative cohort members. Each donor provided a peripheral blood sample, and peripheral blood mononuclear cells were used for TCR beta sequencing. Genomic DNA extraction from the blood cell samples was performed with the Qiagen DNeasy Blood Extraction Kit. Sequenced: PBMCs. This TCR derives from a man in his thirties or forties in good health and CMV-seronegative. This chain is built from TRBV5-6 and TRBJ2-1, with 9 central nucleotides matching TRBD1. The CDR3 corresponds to CASSSGTGLGNEQFF. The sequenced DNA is TGTGCCAGCAGCTCCGGGACAGGGCTAGGGAATGAGCAGTTCTTC.